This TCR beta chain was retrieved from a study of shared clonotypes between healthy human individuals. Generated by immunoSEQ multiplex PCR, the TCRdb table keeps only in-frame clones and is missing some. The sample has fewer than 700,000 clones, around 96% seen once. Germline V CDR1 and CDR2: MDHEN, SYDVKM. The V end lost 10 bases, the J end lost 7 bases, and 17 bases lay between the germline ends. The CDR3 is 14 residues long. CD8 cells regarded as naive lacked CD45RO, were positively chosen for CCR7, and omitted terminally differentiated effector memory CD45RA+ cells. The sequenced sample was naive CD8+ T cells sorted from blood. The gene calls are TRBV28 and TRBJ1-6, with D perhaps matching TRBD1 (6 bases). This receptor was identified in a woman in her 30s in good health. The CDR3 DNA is TGTGCCACCACGGTGGGGGGCGGGAATTCACCCCTCCACTTT. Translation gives CATTVGGGNSPLHF.